Listed below are T cell receptor beta chains from one sample, sequenced in a study of OX40 agonist ivuxolimab in advanced cancers. This table comes from immunoSEQ multiplex PCR, and its TCRdb copy is limited to in-frame clones, with some not included. The sample carries approximately 26,000 clones, roughly 80% recorded once. The sample here was CD4+ or CD8+ T cells sorted from blood, taken in a trial of the OX40 agonist ivuxolimab. Receptor source: an adult with an advanced solid tumor such as melanoma, head and neck, liver or kidney cancer. The CDR3 runs from the conserved cysteine through the conserved F or W. A D gene is named only where the DNA matches it firmly. A row's size may be missing; if present it is once, few, many or a size class.

cdr3_length j_call d_call v_call clone_size cdr3_nt cdr3_aa
15 TRBJ2-2 TRBD2 TRBV5-4 - TGTGCCAGCAGCACGTCCGGGGGGGGCACCGGGGAGCTGTTTTTT CASSTSGGGTGELFF
14 TRBJ2-2 - TRBV6-1 - TGTGCCACCAGGTTCGGTGGCGATTCCGGGGAGCTGTTTTTT CATRFGGDSGELFF
13 TRBJ2-7 TRBD1 TRBV7-9 - TGTGCCAGCAGCTTAGCGACAGGGGTCGAGCAGTACTTC CASSLATGVEQYF
17 TRBJ2-2 TRBD2 TRBV7-6 - TGTGCCAGCAGCCAGTATAAGGGACTAGCGGCGACCGGGGAGCTGTTTTTT CASSQYKGLAATGELFF
16 TRBJ2-1 - TRBV5-1 - TGCGCCAGCAGCTTGGGGGGCCAGGACTCCTACAATGAGCAGTTCTTC CASSLGGQDSYNEQFF
16 TRBJ1-1 TRBD1 TRBV4-1 - TGCGCCAGCAGCCAACCCACAGGGGGGACGAACACTGAAGCTTTCTTT CASSQPTGGTNTEAFF
17 TRBJ1-5 TRBD1 TRBV19 - TGTGCCAGTAGTATAGATCCGACAGGGGGCGGCAATCAGCCCCAGCATTTT CASSIDPTGGGNQPQHF
15 TRBJ1-1 - TRBV6-5 - TGTGCCAGCAGTTACTCGTTCGAGGGTCTTACTGAAGCTTTCTTT CASSYSFEGLTEAFF
15 TRBJ2-2 TRBD2 TRBV2 - TGTGCCAGCAGTGAGGGACTAGCGGTCACCGGGGAGCTGTTTTTT CASSEGLAVTGELFF
14 TRBJ1-1 - TRBV7-8 few TGTGCCAGCAGGGAACGGCCGGACAACACTGAAGCTTTCTTT CASRERPDNTEAFF
15 TRBJ1-2 TRBD1 TRBV5-1 - TGCGCCAGCAGCTCCCAGGGGGAAGAAGGCTATGGCTACACCTTC CASSSQGEEGYGYTF
21 TRBJ1-1 TRBD1 TRBV4-1 - TGCGCCAGCAGCCAAGATAGGGCCGGACAGGGAGGAGGTTTTAGAGACACTGAAGCTTTCTTT CASSQDRAGQGGGFRDTEAFF
13 TRBJ1-1 - TRBV19 - TGTGCCAGTAGTATAGGAAGGGGAACTGAAGCTTTCTTT CASSIGRGTEAFF
14 TRBJ1-1 TRBD1 TRBV19 medium-sized TGTGCCAGTAACCAGGGGGGACGGGGCACTGAAGCTTTCTTT CASNQGGRGTEAFF
15 TRBJ1-3 - TRBV27 - TGTGCCAGCAGCCCGGATATGACAAGGCAGGACACCATATATTTT CASSPDMTRQDTIYF
14 TRBJ2-1 - TRBV5-6 - TGTGCCAGCAGCTTTGGGGAATCCTACAATGAGCAGTTCTTC CASSFGESYNEQFF
15 TRBJ2-1 - TRBV7-6 - TGTGCCAGCAGCCCCGACTGGAGCTCCTACAATGAGCAGTTCTTC CASSPDWSSYNEQFF
13 TRBJ2-3 - TRBV5-6 - TGTGCCAGCAGCTTGGCCGCGGGGGATACGCAGTATTTT CASSLAAGDTQYF
15 TRBJ2-2 TRBD1 TRBV19 - TGTGCCAGTAGTTGGGGACAGACTATCCCCGGGGAGCTGTTTTTT CASSWGQTIPGELFF
15 TRBJ1-6 - TRBV6-1 - TGTGCCAGCAGTGAACGGGCCTCCTATAATTCACCCCTCCACTTT CASSERASYNSPLHF
15 TRBJ1-3 - TRBV7-9 - TGTGCCAGCAGCCCGAGGGATAGCCTCGGAAACACCATATATTTT CASSPRDSLGNTIYF
13 TRBJ2-1 TRBD2 TRBV7-2 - TGTGCCAGCAGCCCCGGGGGGTACAATGAGCAGTTCTTC CASSPGGYNEQFF
14 TRBJ1-4 - TRBV15 - TGTGCCACCAGCAGAGGGACCCAGAATGAAAAACTGTTTTTT CATSRGTQNEKLFF
15 TRBJ1-5 - TRBV6-1 - TGTGCCAGCAGTGTAGGTGCAGGGGACGGACAGCCCCAGCATTTT CASSVGAGDGQPQHF
18 TRBJ2-1 - TRBV29-1 - TGCAGCGTTGAAGACATCACCACGGGGGCTAGCTCCTACAATGAGCAGTTCTTC CSVEDITTGASSYNEQFF
16 TRBJ2-3 - TRBV13 - TGTGCCAGCAGTCTCGGAACAGGGTGGTCGGCAGATACGCAGTATTTT CASSLGTGWSADTQYF
16 TRBJ2-7 TRBD1 TRBV4-1 - TGCGCCAGCAGCTACCAATATACAGGGGGGTTTTCCGAGCAGTACTTC CASSYQYTGGFSEQYF
13 TRBJ1-1 - TRBV7-9 - TGTGCCAGCAGTCGGATCTGGGACACTGAAGCTTTCTTT CASSRIWDTEAFF
17 TRBJ2-7 TRBD1 TRBV19 - TGTGCCAGTAGTATAGCCCCCGGACAGGGGTTAAACTACGAGCAGTACTTC CASSIAPGQGLNYEQYF
17 TRBJ2-3 TRBD2 TRBV10-2 - TGCGCCAGCAGTGACACTAGCGGGGGATCTAGCACAGATACGCAGTATTTT CASSDTSGGSSTDTQYF
20 TRBJ1-6 TRBD1 TRBV12-5 - TGTGCTAGTGGTTTCCTGATCCGGAAGGGGACAGCCGGTTTGAATTCACCCCTCCACTTT CASGFLIRKGTAGLNSPLHF
13 TRBJ2-7 - TRBV5-1 - TGCGCCAGCAGCCCCAATCCCCCCTACGAGCAGTACTTC CASSPNPPYEQYF